This T cell receptor (beta chain) was recorded in a study of cytomegalovirus exposure and HLA in healthy donors. Study-level information: From HLA-typed donors, an early data release held some 91 million unique TCRs. Study-level points and caveats: Roughly uniform sequencing depth across donors was assumed, possibly incorrectly. A later analysis reportedly found that, within productive TCRs, an Asian-associated ancestry cluster had fewer N-insertions than the mean observed across the approximately 700 donors. A later examination showed that TCR association rates differed by HLA locus, with DRB1 most and HLA-C fewest.

Trimming cost V 2 bases and J 3 bases; bases outside gene matches: 5. The CDR3 is 16 residues long. Germline CDR1 ENHRY, CDR2 SYGVKD. PCR amplification relied on 60 Vbeta primers (plus 13 Jbeta primers). Some clones are missing from TCRdb's copy, which holds only in-frame ones; the method was immunoSEQ multiplex PCR. The data show approximately 90,000 clones, with 7.5% to 8.5% seen just once and about 2.1% held by the top ten. Ten or more counts support this clone. Its antigen is unidentified. This chain uses TRBV10-3 with TRBJ2-3, with 10 bases aligning to TRBD2. The receptor comes from a man aged 50-59 years in good health and CMV-seronegative. The material sequenced was PBMCs. The CDR3 sequence is CAISEGAGGPTDTQYF. CDR3 nucleotides: TGTGCCATCAGTGAGGGAGCGGGGGGGCCTACAGATACGCAGTATTTT.